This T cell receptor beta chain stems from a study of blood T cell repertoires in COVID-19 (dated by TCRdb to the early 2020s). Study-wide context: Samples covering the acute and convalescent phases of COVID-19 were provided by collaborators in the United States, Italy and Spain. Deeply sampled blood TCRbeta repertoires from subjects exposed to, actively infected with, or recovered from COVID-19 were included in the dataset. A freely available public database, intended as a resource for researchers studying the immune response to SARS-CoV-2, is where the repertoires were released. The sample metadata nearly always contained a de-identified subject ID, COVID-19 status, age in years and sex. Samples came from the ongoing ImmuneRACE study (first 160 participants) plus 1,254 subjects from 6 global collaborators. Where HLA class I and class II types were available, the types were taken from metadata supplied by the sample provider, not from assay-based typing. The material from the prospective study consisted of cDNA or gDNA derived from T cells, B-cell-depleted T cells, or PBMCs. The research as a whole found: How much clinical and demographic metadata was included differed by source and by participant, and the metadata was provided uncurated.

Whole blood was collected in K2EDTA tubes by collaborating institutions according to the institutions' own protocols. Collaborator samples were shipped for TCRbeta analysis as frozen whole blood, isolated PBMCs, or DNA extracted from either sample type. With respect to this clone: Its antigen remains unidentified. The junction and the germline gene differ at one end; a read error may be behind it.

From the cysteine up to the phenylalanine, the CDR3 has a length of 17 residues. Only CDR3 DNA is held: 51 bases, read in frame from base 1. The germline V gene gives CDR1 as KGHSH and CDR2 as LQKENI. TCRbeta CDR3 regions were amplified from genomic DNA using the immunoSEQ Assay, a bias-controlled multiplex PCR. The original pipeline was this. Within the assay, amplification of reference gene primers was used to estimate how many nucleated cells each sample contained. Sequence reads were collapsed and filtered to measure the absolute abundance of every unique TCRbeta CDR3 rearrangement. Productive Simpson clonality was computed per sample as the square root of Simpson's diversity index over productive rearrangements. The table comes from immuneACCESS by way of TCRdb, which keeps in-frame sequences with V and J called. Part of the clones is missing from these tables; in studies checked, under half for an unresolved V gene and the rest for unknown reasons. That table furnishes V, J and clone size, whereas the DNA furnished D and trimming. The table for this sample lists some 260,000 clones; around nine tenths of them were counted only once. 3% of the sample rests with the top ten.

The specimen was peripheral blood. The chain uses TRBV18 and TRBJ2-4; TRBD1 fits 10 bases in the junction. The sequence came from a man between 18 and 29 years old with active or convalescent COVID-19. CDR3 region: CASSSSPGTGAINIQYF. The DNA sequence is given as TGTGCCAGCTCATCGAGTCCCGGGACAGGGGCCATAAACATTCAGTACTTC.